This T cell receptor (beta chain) stems from a study of radiotherapy plus CTLA-4 blockade in lung cancer. Study as a whole: Objective responses emerged in under 20% of patients, and roughly 30% attained disease control.

Libraries were prepared by immunoSEQ multiplex PCR; TCRdb keeps only in-frame clonotypes and omits some of them. The sample has tens of thousands of clones; 71% are singletons. Study observations and caveats: Peripheral blood showed expansion of tumor-derived TCR clones after radiotherapy and ipilimumab.

A word on this clone: Antigen: not known.

Patients with chemo-refractory metastatic non-small-cell lung cancer received focal radiation plus CTLA-4 blockade with ipilimumab. Trimming removed 4 bases at V and 4 bases at J, with 10 bases between. Per the germline V gene, CDR1 is LGHNA and CDR2 is YSLEER. The CDR3 extends over 13 amino acids. The chain is built from TRBV4-3 and TRBJ1-1; perhaps TRBD1 as D (6 bases). This sequence originates from a human donor with non-small cell lung cancer whose response to radiotherapy plus ipilimumab could not be evaluated. The material sequenced was peripheral blood, taken from a patient treated with radiotherapy plus ipilimumab. The CDR3 region is CASSRRGGTEAFF. CDR3 in DNA: TGCGCCAGCAGCCGGAGGGGGGGCACTGAAGCTTTCTTT.